This T cell receptor (beta chain) was observed in a study of T cells after yellow fever vaccination. Findings of the study overall: The booster saw the reappearance of most primary-vaccination clones (approximately 97% CD4, less than 90% CD8).

V lost 5 bases and J lost 5; bases outside the gene matches: 6. The germline gives CDR1 MNHEY, CDR2 SVGAGI. CDR3 length equals 14 residues. Comment on this clonotype: The antigen is unknown.

Generation of TCR cDNA used 5'RACE template switching (which added a universal primer site and UMIs). TCRdb redid the calling of the 5' RACE reads with MiXCR, one entry per CDR3 protein. Of under 400,000 distinct CDR3 sequences in the sample, around 13% were seen once. V usage is TRBV6-5 and J usage is TRBJ1-5; TRBD1 aligns across 7 bases. This TCR was sampled from a man aged 18 to 29 who received the YFV17D yellow fever vaccine. This sample comprised CD4+ T cells sorted from PBMCs, obtained 15 days after the yellow fever booster vaccination. The CDR3 here is CASSGRQGDQPQHF. Written as DNA, the CDR3 is TGTGCCAGCAGTGGTCGACAGGGTGATCAGCCCCAGCATTTT.